This record covers a single TCR beta chain. Its antigen is unknown. TCRdb reanalysed the 5' RACE reads using MiXCR and keeps one entry per CDR3 protein. The sample consists of 470,000 or so distinct CDR3 sequences, roughly 25% of them appearing once. The entry originates in a study of T-cell memory formation after mild COVID-19. Looking at the study overall: Largely, the TCR clusters proved donor specific.

Germline V gives CDR1 SGHNT, CDR2 YYREEE (reference sequence). The CDR3 contains 17 residues. Trimming left V 1 base short and J 3 bases short, with 20 bases between. Whole-study findings and limits: Mainly in CM and EM were contracting CD4+ clones; CD8+ were in EMRA. Clones that shrank (day 15 to 85) were balanced CD4/CD8, whereas later expanders leaned CD4+.

The sequenced sample was PBMCs or a T cell subset sorted from them (not recorded which). The chain employs TRBV5-4 and TRBJ2-7; a possible D gene is TRBD2 (6 bases). This clonotype was sampled from an adult woman who had mild COVID-19 (a few samples of this study predate the infection). Cell type and time point are not known. CDR3 loop: CASSLIGRGGRSYEQYF. The DNA of the CDR3 is TGTGCCAGCAGCTTGATTGGACGCGGAGGGCGGAGCTACGAGCAGTACTTC.